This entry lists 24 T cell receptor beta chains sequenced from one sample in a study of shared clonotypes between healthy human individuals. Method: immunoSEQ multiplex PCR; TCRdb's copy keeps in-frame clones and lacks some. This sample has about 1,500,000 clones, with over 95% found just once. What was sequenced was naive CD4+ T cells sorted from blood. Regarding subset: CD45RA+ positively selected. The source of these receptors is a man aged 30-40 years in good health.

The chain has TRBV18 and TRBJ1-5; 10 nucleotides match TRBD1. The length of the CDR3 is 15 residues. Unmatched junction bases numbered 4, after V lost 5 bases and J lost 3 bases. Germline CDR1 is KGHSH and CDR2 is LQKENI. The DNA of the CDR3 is TGTGCCAGCTCATACGGGACAGGGGACAATCAGCCCCAGCATTTT. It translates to CASSYGTGDNQPQHF.

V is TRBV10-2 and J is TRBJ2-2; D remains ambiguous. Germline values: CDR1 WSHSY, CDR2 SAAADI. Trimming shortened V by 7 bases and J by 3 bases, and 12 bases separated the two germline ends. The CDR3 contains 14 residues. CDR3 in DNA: TGCGCCAGCAAATTGTTGTTGGACACCGGGGAGCTGTTTTTT. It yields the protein CASKLLLDTGELFF.

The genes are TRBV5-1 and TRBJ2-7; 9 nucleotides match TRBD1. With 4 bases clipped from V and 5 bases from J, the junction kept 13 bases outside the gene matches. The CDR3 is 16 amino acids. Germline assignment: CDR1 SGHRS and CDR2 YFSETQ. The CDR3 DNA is TGCGCCAGCAGCCCTCTCCCCGGGACAGGGAAAGACGAGCAGTACTTC. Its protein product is CASSPLPGTGKDEQYF. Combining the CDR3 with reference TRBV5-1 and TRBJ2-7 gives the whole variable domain KAGVTQTPRYLIKTRGQQVTLSCSPISGHRSVSWYQQTPGQGLQFLFEYFSETQRNKGNFPGRFSGRQFSNSRSEMNVSTLELGDSALYLCASSPLPGTGKDEQYFGPGTRLTVT.

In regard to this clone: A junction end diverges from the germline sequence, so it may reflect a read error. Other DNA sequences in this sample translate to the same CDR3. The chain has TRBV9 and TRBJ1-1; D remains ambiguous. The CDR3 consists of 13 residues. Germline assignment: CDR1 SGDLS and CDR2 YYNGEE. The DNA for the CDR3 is TGTGCCAGCAGTCGGCTACCGAACACTGAAGCCTTCTTT. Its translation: CASSRLPNTEAFF.

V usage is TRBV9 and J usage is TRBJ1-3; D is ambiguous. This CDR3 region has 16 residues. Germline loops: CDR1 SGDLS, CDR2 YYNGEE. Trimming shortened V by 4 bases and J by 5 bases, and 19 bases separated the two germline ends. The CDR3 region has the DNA TGTGCCAGCAGCCAGGAAAGGGCCGATGGGAGAAACACCATATATTTT. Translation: CASSQERADGRNTIYF.

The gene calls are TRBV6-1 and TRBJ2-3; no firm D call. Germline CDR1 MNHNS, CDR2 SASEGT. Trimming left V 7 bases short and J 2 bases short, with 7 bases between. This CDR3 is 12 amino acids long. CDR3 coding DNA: TGTGCCAGCATCGGAAACACAGATACGCAGTATTTT. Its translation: CASIGNTDTQYF.

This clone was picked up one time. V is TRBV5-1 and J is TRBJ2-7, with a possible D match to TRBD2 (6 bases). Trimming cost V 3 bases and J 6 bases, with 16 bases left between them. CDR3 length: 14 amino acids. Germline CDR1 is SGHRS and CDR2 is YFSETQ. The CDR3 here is CASSSGLATPEQYF. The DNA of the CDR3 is TGCGCCAGCAGCTCCGGGCTAGCGACGCCCGAGCAGTACTTC.

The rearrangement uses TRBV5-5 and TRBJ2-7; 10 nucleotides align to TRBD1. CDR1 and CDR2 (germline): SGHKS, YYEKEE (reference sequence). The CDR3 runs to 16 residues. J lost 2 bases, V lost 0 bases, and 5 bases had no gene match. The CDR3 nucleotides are TGTGCCAGCAGCTTGGCCGGGACAGGGGTTCCCTACGAGCAGTACTTC. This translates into CASSLAGTGVPYEQYF.

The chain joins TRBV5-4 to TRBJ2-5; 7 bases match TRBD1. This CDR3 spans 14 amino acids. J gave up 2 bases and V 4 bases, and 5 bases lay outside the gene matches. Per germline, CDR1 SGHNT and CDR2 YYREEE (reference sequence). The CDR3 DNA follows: TGTGCCAGCAGCCGTCGACAGGGTCAAGAGACCCAGTACTTC. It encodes CASSRRQGQETQYF.

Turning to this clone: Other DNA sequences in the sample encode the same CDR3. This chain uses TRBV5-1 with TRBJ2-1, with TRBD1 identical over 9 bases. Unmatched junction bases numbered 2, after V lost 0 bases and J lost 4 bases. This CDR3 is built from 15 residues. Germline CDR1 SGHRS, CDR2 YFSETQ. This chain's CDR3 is CASSLVGQGYNEQFF. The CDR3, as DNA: TGCGCCAGCAGCTTGGTGGGACAGGGTTACAATGAGCAGTTCTTC.

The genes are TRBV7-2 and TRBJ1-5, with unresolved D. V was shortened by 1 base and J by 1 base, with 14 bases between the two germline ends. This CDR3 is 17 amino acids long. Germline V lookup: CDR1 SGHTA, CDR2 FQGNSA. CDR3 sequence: CASSLVEWDESNQPQHF. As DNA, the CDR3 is TGTGCCAGCAGCTTAGTGGAGTGGGATGAAAGCAATCAGCCCCAGCATTTT. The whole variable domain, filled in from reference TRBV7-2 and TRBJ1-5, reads GAGVSQSPSNKVTEKGKDVELRCDPISGHTALYWYRQSLGQGLEFLIYFQGNSAPDKSGLPSDRFSAERTGGSVSTLTIQRTQQEDSAVYLCASSLVEWDESNQPQHFGDGTRLSIL.

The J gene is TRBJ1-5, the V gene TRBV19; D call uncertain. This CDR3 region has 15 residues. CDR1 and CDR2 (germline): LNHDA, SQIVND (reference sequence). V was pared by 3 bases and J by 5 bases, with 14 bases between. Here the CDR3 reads CASSIRIVRDQPQHF. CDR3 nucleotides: TGTGCCAGTAGTATCCGTATAGTCCGGGATCAGCCCCAGCATTTT.

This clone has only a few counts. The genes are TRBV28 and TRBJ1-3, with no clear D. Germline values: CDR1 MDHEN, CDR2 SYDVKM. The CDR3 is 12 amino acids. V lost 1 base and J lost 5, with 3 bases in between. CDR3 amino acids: CASSLFRNTIYF. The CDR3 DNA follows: TGTGCCAGCAGTTTATTCAGAAACACCATATATTTT.

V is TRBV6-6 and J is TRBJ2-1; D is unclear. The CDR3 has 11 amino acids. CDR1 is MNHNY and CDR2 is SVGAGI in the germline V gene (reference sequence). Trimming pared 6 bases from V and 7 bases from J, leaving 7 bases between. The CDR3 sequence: CASSQSNEQFF. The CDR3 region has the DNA TGTGCCAGCAGCCAAAGTAATGAGCAGTTCTTC.

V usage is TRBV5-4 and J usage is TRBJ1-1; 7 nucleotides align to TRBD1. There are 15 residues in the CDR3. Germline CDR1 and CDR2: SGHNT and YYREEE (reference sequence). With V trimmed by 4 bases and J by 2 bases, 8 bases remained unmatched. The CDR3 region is CASSTIRGVNTEAFF. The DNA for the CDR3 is TGTGCCAGCAGCACAATCAGGGGGGTAAACACTGAAGCTTTCTTT. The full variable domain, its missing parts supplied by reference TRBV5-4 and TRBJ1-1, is ETGVTQSPTHLIKTRGQQVTLRCSSQSGHNTVSWYQQALGQGPQFIFQYYREEENGRGNFPPRFSGLQFPNYSSELNVNALELDDSALYLCASSTIRGVNTEAFFGQGTRLTVV.

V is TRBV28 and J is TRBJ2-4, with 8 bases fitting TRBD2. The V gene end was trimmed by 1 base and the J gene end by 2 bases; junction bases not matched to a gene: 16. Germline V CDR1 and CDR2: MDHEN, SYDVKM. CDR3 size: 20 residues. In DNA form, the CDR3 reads TGTGCCAGCAGTTTATTAGCGGGGCAGTTTATGTTCACGACCAAAAACATTCAGTACTTC. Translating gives CASSLLAGQFMFTTKNIQYF.

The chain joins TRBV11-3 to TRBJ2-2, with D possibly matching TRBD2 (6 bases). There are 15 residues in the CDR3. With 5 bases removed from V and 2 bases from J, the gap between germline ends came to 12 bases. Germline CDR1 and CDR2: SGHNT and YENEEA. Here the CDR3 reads CASSAVGGNTGELFF. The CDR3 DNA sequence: TGTGCCAGCAGCGCCGTGGGGGGTAACACCGGGGAGCTGTTTTTT.

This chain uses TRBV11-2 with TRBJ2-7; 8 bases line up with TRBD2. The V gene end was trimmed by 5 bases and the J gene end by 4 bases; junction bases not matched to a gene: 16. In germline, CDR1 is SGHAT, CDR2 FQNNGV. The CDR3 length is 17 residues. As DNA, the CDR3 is TGTGCCAGCAGCATAACCCAGAGCGGGAGCTCTTGGTACGAGCAGTACTTC. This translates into CASSITQSGSSWYEQYF.

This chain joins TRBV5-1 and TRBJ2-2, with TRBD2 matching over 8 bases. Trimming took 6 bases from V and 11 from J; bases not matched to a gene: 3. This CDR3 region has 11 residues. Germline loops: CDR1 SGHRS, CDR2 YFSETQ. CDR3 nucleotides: TGCGCCAGCACTATAGCGGGAGAGCTGTTTTTT. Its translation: CASTIAGELFF.

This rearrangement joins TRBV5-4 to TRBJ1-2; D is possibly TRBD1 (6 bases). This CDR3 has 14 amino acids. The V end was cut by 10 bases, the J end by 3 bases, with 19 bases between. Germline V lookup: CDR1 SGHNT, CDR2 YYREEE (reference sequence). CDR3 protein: CAFRGGGFDYGYTF. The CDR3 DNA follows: TGTGCCTTTAGGGGAGGGGGATTCGACTATGGCTACACCTTC. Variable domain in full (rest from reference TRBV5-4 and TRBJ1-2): ETGVTQSPTHLIKTRGQQVTLRCSSQSGHNTVSWYQQALGQGPQFIFQYYREEENGRGNFPPRFSGLQFPNYSSELNVNALELDDSALYLCAFRGGGFDYGYTFGSGTRLTVV.

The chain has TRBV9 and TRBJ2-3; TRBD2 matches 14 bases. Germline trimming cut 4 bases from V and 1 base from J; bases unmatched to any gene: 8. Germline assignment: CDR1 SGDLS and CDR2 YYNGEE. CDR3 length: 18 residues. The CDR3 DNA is TGTGCCAGCAGCAGAGGGACTAGCGGGAGTATAGGCACAGATACGCAGTATTTT. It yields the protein CASSRGTSGSIGTDTQYF. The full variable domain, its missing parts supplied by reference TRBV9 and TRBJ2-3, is DSGVTQTPKHLITATGQRVTLRCSPRSGDLSVYWYQQSLDQGLQFLIQYYNGEERAKGNILERFSAQQFPDLHSELNLSSLELGDSALYFCASSRGTSGSIGTDTQYFGPGTRLTVL.

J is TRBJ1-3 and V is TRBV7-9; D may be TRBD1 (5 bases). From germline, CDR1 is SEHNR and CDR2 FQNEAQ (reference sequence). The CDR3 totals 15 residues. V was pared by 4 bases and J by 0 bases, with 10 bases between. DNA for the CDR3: TGTGCCAGCAGCTGGGACGCCAGCTCTGGAAACACCATATATTTT. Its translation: CASSWDASSGNTIYF.

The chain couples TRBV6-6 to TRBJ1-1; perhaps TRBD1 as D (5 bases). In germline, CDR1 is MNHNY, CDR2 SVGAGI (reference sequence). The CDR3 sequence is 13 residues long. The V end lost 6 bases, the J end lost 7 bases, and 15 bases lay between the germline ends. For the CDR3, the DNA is TGTGCCAGCAGCGTCAGGACACAGAGTGAAGCTTTCTTT. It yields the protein CASSVRTQSEAFF.

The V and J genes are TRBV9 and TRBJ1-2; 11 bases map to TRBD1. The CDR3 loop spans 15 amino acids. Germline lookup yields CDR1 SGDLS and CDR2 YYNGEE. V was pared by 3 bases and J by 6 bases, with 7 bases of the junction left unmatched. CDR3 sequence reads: CASSAPGQGGHGYTF. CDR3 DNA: TGTGCCAGCAGCGCTCCGGGACAGGGGGGGCATGGCTACACCTTC.